This TCR beta chain emerged from a study of CD8+CD57+ T cells in acquired aplastic anemia. As for the study in general: The sorted CD4+ and CD8+ cells yielded an average around 3.2 ug of DNA. Reads per healthy sample averaged about 9.8 million (CD4+) and 11.0 million (CD8+). Study conclusions and caveats: Researchers report that twenty-nine CD8+ CDR3 sequences appeared in both patients and controls.

Genomic DNA constituted the template upon which TCR beta VDJ and CDR3 profiling was performed. TCRdb called the reads again in MiXCR, with one record for every CDR3 protein. The repertoire consists of 350,000 to 450,000 distinct CDR3 sequences, with just under 70% occurring once and the leading ten covering 3% to 5%. Germline CDR1 and CDR2: ENHRY and SYGVKD. CDR3 length: 17 amino acids. The V and J ends lost 6 bases and 9 bases, in that order; junction bases with no gene match: 13. On this clonotype: No antigen is known for it.

The origin of this receptor is a human donor in good health, serving as a control. The chain combines TRBV10-3 with TRBJ2-2, with 13 bases lining up with TRBD2. Sequencing was done on a sample of sorted CD4+, CD8+, or CD8+CD57+ T cells (not recorded which) from PBMCs. Here the CDR3 DNA reads TGTGCCATCAGCCTTGGACTAGCGGGGGTCGGAAGTAGGGAGCTGTTTTTT. It specifies CAISLGLAGVGSRELFF.